Shown below are 26 T cell receptor beta chains from a single sample sequenced in a study of sequential checkpoint blockade in melanoma. Here immunoSEQ multiplex PCR was the method, and the copy in TCRdb shows in-frame clones only, minus some. In the table there are fewer than 40,000 clones, around nine tenths of which are singletons. Treatment here: randomized to nivolumab then ipilimumab (arm A) or the reverse (arm B). This material consisted of CD8+ T cells sorted from blood (inferred from file names), taken from a patient given nivolumab and ipilimumab in sequence. The receptors derive from a human donor with melanoma.

The chain couples TRBV19 to TRBJ2-1, with 9 bases aligning to TRBD2. This CDR3 contains 13 residues. CDR1 LNHDA and CDR2 SQIVND come from the germline V gene (reference sequence). V gave up 1 base and J gave up 9 bases; unmatched junction bases: 1. CDR3 region: CASSIGAGGEQFF. The CDR3 coding sequence is TGTGCCAGTAGTATAGGAGCGGGGGGTGAGCAGTTCTTC. Supplemented by reference TRBV19 and TRBJ2-1, the full variable domain reads DGGITQSPKYLFRKEGQNVTLSCEQNLNHDAMYWYRQDPGQGLRLIYYSQIVNDFQKGDIAEGYSVSREKKESFPLTVTSAQKNPTAFYLCASSIGAGGEQFFGPGTRLTVL.

V and J are TRBV7-6 and TRBJ1-1, with a tentative D call TRBD1 (5 bases). Between the trimmed V and J ends, which lost 2 bases and 0 bases, there was a span of 10 bases. Germline CDR1 SGHVS, CDR2 FNYEAQ. The CDR3 loop spans 15 amino acids. The CDR3 nucleotides are TGTGCCAGCAGCTTATCTCCAGGGCTGAACACTGAAGCTTTCTTT. Its protein is CASSLSPGLNTEAFF.

The rearrangement uses TRBV30 and TRBJ2-2; a weak D match, TRBD2 (5 bases). V was cut by 2 bases and J by 5 bases, with 9 bases left in between. This CDR3 is built from 13 residues. Germline-derived CDR1 and CDR2 are GTSNPN and SVGIG (reference sequence). CDR3: CAWSPTGTGELFF. CDR3 DNA: TGTGCCTGGAGTCCCACGGGGACCGGGGAGCTGTTTTTT.

The chain combines TRBV7-9 with TRBJ2-3, with a possible D match to TRBD2 (7 bases). Germline loops: CDR1 SEHNR, CDR2 FQNEAQ (reference sequence). This CDR3 region has 14 residues. Deletions cut 6 bases from V and 4 bases from J, with 14 bases between. The CDR3 DNA is TGTGCCAGCAGGACCCAGGGGAGGGCAGATACGCAGTATTTT. Its translation is CASRTQGRADTQYF.

This rearrangement joins TRBV9 to TRBJ1-1, with 8 positions matching TRBD1. There are 17 residues in the CDR3. V shed 0 bases and J 5 bases; nucleotides not matched to a gene: 12. The germline V gene has CDR1 SGDLS and CDR2 YYNGEE. CDR3 DNA: TGTGCCAGCAGCGTAGAGGCAGGGGGCGCGTATTATACTGAAGCTTTCTTT. Residues: CASSVEAGGAYYTEAFF.

This chain links TRBV4-3 with TRBJ1-1, with D perhaps TRBD1 (6 bases). In germline, CDR1 is LGHNA, CDR2 YSLEER. This CDR3 region has 17 residues. V lost 0 bases and J lost 1, with 15 bases in between. The CDR3 reads CASSQDFRGTSNTEAFF. CDR3 DNA sequence: TGCGCCAGCAGCCAAGATTTTAGGGGGACATCGAACACTGAAGCTTTCTTT.

The chain links TRBV6-6 to TRBJ2-1, with D possibly matching TRBD1 (6 bases). The CDR3 extends over 14 amino acids. Germline V lookup: CDR1 MNHNY, CDR2 SVGAGI (reference sequence). Trimming left V 5 bases short and J 7 bases short, with 15 bases between. The CDR3 region is CASSPIPGANEQFF. Here the CDR3 DNA reads TGTGCCAGCAGTCCCATCCCAGGGGCGAATGAGCAGTTCTTC.

This sequence joins TRBV7-6 and TRBJ2-5; 10 nucleotides agree with TRBD2. The closer fit of TRBJ2-7 to the DNA end suggests the J call may be wrong. Germline loops: CDR1 SGHVS, CDR2 FNYEAQ. This CDR3 comprises 14 residues. In nucleotides, the CDR3 is TGTGCCAGCAGCTCTAGCGGGAGCATCTACGAGCAGTACTTC. Translation gives CASSSSGSIYEQYF.

The chain uses TRBV30 and TRBJ2-1; D is perhaps TRBD2 (6 bases). The CDR3 length is 14 residues. The germline V gene has CDR1 GTSNPN and CDR2 SVGIG (reference sequence). V was trimmed by 3 bases and J by 0 bases, leaving 9 bases between them. The CDR3 is CAWSFGSSYNEQFF. As DNA, the CDR3 is TGTGCCTGGAGCTTCGGGAGCTCCTACAATGAGCAGTTCTTC.

The chain is built from TRBV14 and TRBJ1-1, with TRBD1 as a possible D gene (6 bases). The CDR3 sequence is 13 residues long. V lost 4 bases and J lost 11, with 17 bases in between. Germline values: CDR1 SGHDN, CDR2 FVKESK. CDR3 region: CASSPGADLRAFF. In nucleotides, the CDR3 is TGTGCCAGCAGCCCAGGGGCAGACCTAAGGGCTTTCTTT.

This clone was found once. V is TRBV29-1 and J is TRBJ2-1, with D perhaps TRBD2 (5 bases). CDR1 is SQVTM, CDR2 ANQGSEA, per germline. With 1 base removed from V and 9 bases from J, the gap between germline ends came to 19 bases. The CDR3 has 15 amino acids. This chain's CDR3 is CSVEGGESTGSEQFF. DNA of the CDR3: TGCAGCGTTGAAGGTGGGGAGAGTACGGGCAGTGAGCAGTTCTTC.

The rearrangement links TRBV6-5 to TRBJ2-1, with 12 bases fitting TRBD2. V trimming: 4 bases; J trimming: 4 bases; junction bases outside the gene matches: 2. The length of the CDR3 is 15 residues. CDR1 and CDR2 from the germline V gene are MNHEY and SVGAGI. CDR3 sequence: CASSSGLAGYNEQFF. The CDR3 DNA follows: TGTGCCAGCAGTTCTGGACTAGCGGGATACAATGAGCAGTTCTTC.

The V call is TRBV7-2, the J call TRBJ2-1; tentative D call: TRBD2 (6 bases). The CDR3 length is 14 residues. Germline CDR1 and CDR2: SGHTA and FQGNSA. Trimming pared 1 base from V and 7 bases from J, leaving 11 bases between. As DNA, the CDR3 is TGTGCCAGCAGCTTAGTTTCGGGGGAAAATGAGCAGTTCTTC. This sequence encodes CASSLVSGENEQFF.

The chain combines TRBV5-6 with TRBJ2-5; 9 bases map to TRBD1. The trim removed 6 bases at V and 3 bases at J, leaving 6 bases unmatched. This CDR3 contains 14 residues. Germline V gene data show CDR1 as SGHDT and CDR2 as YYEEEE. CDR3 amino acids: CASNLGQGKETQYF. CDR3 coding DNA: TGTGCCAGCAACCTAGGACAGGGGAAAGAGACCCAGTACTTC. Full variable domain (rest looked up from reference TRBV5-6 and TRBJ2-5): DAGVTQSPTHLIKTRGQQVTLRCSPKSGHDTVSWYQQALGQGPQFIFQYYEEEERQRGNFPDRFSGHQFPNYSSELNVNALLLGDSALYLCASNLGQGKETQYFGPGTRLLVL.

This clone has more than one count but fewer than ten. The V and J genes are TRBV7-6 and TRBJ1-1; D gene uncertain. The germline V and J ends were trimmed by 5 bases and 0 bases, with 19 bases remaining between them. Germline V gives CDR1 SGHVS, CDR2 FNYEAQ. The CDR3 is 17 residues long. The CDR3 is CASSLFSEGALNTEAFF. The CDR3 DNA sequence: TGTGCCAGCAGCCTGTTCTCTGAGGGAGCCCTGAACACTGAAGCTTTCTTT.

The rearrangement joins TRBV16 to TRBJ2-3; TRBD2 is a possible D gene (6 bases). With 10 bases removed from V and 0 bases from J, the gap between germline ends came to 17 bases. The CDR3 spans 15 residues. Per germline, CDR1 KGHSY and CDR2 FQNENV. The CDR3 reads CAIRPGLTSTDTQYF. The CDR3 nucleotides are TGTGCCATTAGGCCAGGACTAACAAGCACAGATACGCAGTATTTT.

J is TRBJ1-4 and V is TRBV19; perhaps TRBD1 as D (5 bases). V lost 9 bases, J lost 8 bases, and 13 bases lay in between. Germline CDR1 reads LNHDA; CDR2 reads SQIVND (reference sequence). This CDR3 contains 12 residues. The CDR3 spells CASNTGLEKLFF. DNA of the CDR3: TGTGCCAGCAATACAGGTTTGGAAAAACTGTTTTTT.

V and J are TRBV7-3 and TRBJ2-7; D possibly corresponds to TRBD1 (6 bases). Germline values: CDR1 SGHTA, CDR2 FQGTGA. The V and J ends lost 2 bases and 2 bases respectively, with 13 bases between them. CDR3 size: 15 residues. CDR3 loop: CASSLFGRGPYEQYF. In DNA, the CDR3 is TGTGCCAGCAGCTTATTCGGCAGGGGACCCTACGAGCAGTACTTC.

This clone was found once. V usage is TRBV28 and J usage is TRBJ2-5; 7 bases are a match to TRBD2. The J call is uncertain, as TRBJ2-7 better fits the DNA end. This CDR3 region has 16 residues. The germline gives CDR1 MDHEN, CDR2 SYDVKM. The CDR3 DNA reads TGTGCCAGCAGCTCGCCTAGCGGCCTGAGCTCCTACGAGCAGTACTTC. Its protein is CASSSPSGLSSYEQYF.

The genes are TRBV19 and TRBJ1-5; 10 nucleotides align to TRBD1. Germline-derived CDR1 and CDR2 are LNHDA and SQIVND (reference sequence). Trimming cost V 2 bases and J 4 bases; bases outside gene matches: 2. The CDR3 totals 15 residues. The CDR3 sequence: CASSIQDRGNQPQHF. In DNA, the CDR3 is TGTGCCAGTAGTATACAGGACAGGGGGAATCAGCCCCAGCATTTT.

CDR3 coding DNA: TGTGCCAGCAGTGATGGCTCGGCCGGGGTGGAAAAACTGTTTTTT. Residues: CASSDGSAGVEKLFF. This chain connects TRBV2 to TRBJ1-4; D is unclear. Between the trimmed V and J ends, which lost 3 bases and 8 bases, there was a span of 16 bases. There are 15 residues in the CDR3. Germline assignment: CDR1 SNHLY and CDR2 FYNNEI.

The genes are TRBV18 and TRBJ2-1; possible D gene TRBD2, 5 bases. There are 16 residues in the CDR3. V lost 3 bases, J lost 0 bases, and 12 bases lay in between. CDR1 KGHSH and CDR2 LQKENI come from the germline V gene. The CDR3 DNA follows: TGTGCCAGCTCACCGACCGAAGGGAGCTCCTACAATGAGCAGTTCTTC. Its translation: CASSPTEGSSYNEQFF.

This clone came up once. The rearrangement joins TRBV29-1 to TRBJ2-1, with 9 bases identical to TRBD2. The CDR3 has 15 amino acids. After removal of 5 bases from V and 9 bases from J, the junction contained 14 bases not matched to a gene. Germline CDR1 SQVTM, CDR2 ANQGSEA. The CDR3 protein is CSVQVAGEHIVEQFF. The CDR3 DNA sequence: TGCAGCGTTCAGGTAGCGGGAGAACACATCGTTGAGCAGTTCTTC.

The CDR3 loop is CASSRTGFRAGELFF. The CDR3 DNA reads as TGTGCCAGCAGCCGAACAGGGTTTCGCGCCGGGGAGCTGTTTTTT. V usage is TRBV11-1 and J usage is TRBJ2-2; a possible D gene is TRBD1 (6 bases). CDR1 is SGHAT, CDR2 FQDESV, per germline (reference sequence). The V end lost 5 bases, the J end lost 6 bases, and 16 bases lay between the germline ends. This CDR3 has 15 amino acids.

This clone was seen only a few times. The rearrangement joins TRBV18 to TRBJ2-5; 8 positions agree with TRBD2. This CDR3 has 16 amino acids. Looked up from germline, CDR1 is KGHSH and CDR2 is LQKENI. V was pared by 2 bases and J by 4 bases, with 9 bases of the junction left unmatched. CDR3 amino acids: CASSPEAGARGETQYF. The CDR3 DNA follows: TGTGCCAGCTCACCAGAAGCGGGAGCTAGGGGAGAGACCCAGTACTTC.

V gene TRBV27 combines with J gene TRBJ2-7; 12 bases align to TRBD2. Germline V gives CDR1 MNHEY, CDR2 SMNVEV (reference sequence). CDR3 length equals 15 residues. V lost 4 bases to trimming and J lost 3 bases; unmatched junction nucleotides: 4. CDR3 sequence: CASSSSGRAIYEQYF. The CDR3 DNA is TGTGCCAGCAGTTCTAGCGGGAGGGCCATCTACGAGCAGTACTTC.